The 11 T cell receptor beta chains below all came from one sample that was sequenced in a study of CD8 T cells in ankylosing spondylitis. No cognate antigen is known for these TCRs. Study-wide findings and caveats: What seemed typical of ankylosing spondylitis blood was a TCR beta motif built from eight highly homologous variants.

MiXCR was run by TCRdb on the 5' RACE reads, yielding one entry per CDR3 protein. There are 750,000 to 850,000 distinct CDR3 sequences in the sample; about 12% occur only once, and about 0.49% lies in the top ten. Sequencing was performed on blood, either unsorted or a sorted T cell fraction (not recorded which). These receptors were obtained from a male donor with ankylosing spondylitis.

This clonotype was detected ten times or more. The chain joins TRBV7-2 to TRBJ1-5; a weak D match, TRBD1 (5 bases). V lost 1 base to trimming and J lost 4 bases, with 5 bases between them. The germline V gene has CDR1 SGHTA and CDR2 FQGNSA. This CDR3 contains 13 residues. The CDR3 bases are TGTGCCAGCAGCTTAGACAGGAATCAGCCCCAGCATTTT. It is translated as CASSLDRNQPQHF.

This clonotype showed up just a few times. V and J are TRBV3-1 and TRBJ2-7, with 7 bases aligning to TRBD1. The germline V gene has CDR1 LGHDT and CDR2 YNNKEL (reference sequence). V gave up 3 bases and J gave up 3 bases; unmatched junction bases: 8. This CDR3 is built from 15 residues. The CDR3, as DNA: TGTGCCAGCAGCCACTCCGGGACAGCAGTCTACGAGCAGTACTTC. Protein sequence: CASSHSGTAVYEQYF.

This clonotype was detected only a few times. This rearrangement joins TRBV20-1 to TRBJ1-3, with 7 bases aligning to TRBD1. Germline CDR1 and CDR2: DFQATT and SNEGSKA (reference sequence). The CDR3 is made up of 14 amino acids. The V gene end was trimmed by 6 bases and the J gene end by 0 bases; junction bases not matched to a gene: 5. The CDR3 here is CSAGTVLSGNTIYF. The CDR3 region has the DNA TGCAGTGCAGGGACAGTCCTCTCTGGAAACACCATATATTTT.

This clonotype was seen only a few times. This chain connects TRBV12-3 or TRBV12-4 to TRBJ1-1; D possibly corresponds to TRBD1 (6 bases). The CDR3 sequence is 13 residues long. Trimming removed 5 bases at V and 4 bases at J, with 11 bases between. Written as DNA, the CDR3 is TGTGCCAGCAGTCCACAGGGCGCCACTGAAGCTTTCTTT. This gives the protein CASSPQGATEAFF.

In this sample, this clonotype turned up a few times. The chain joins TRBV7-8 to TRBJ2-2, with 9 bases identical to TRBD2. Trimming took 5 bases from V and 4 from J; bases not matched to a gene: 17. The CDR3 extends over 19 amino acids. In germline, CDR1 is SGHVS, CDR2 FQNEAQ. The CDR3 region is CASSPRRIAGASSTGELFF. As DNA, the CDR3 is TGTGCCAGCAGCCCTAGGCGAATAGCGGGGGCCTCGAGCACCGGGGAGCTGTTTTTT.

This clonotype was detected once. The chain recombines TRBV20-1 with TRBJ2-3, with D tentatively TRBD1 (5 bases). The CDR3 spans 15 residues. Germline CDR1 reads DFQATT; CDR2 reads SNEGSKA (reference sequence). The germline V and J ends were trimmed by 3 bases and 0 bases, with 13 bases remaining between them. The CDR3 sequence: CSASSWTLSTDTQYF. The CDR3, as DNA: TGCAGTGCTAGTTCCTGGACACTGAGCACAGATACGCAGTATTTT.

This clonotype was seen at least ten times. This sequence joins TRBV10-3 and TRBJ1-2, with D perhaps TRBD1 (5 bases). This CDR3 has 14 residues. The ends were cut back, 6 bases at V and 2 bases at J, with 13 bases in the middle. The germline V gene has CDR1 ENHRY and CDR2 SYGVKD. This CDR3 is CAIRIPTDNYGYTF. DNA of the CDR3: TGTGCCATCAGGATACCGACAGACAACTATGGCTACACCTTC.

This clonotype was counted ten times or more. V and J are TRBV5-1 and TRBJ1-2, with 7 bases identical to TRBD1. V trimming: 4 bases; J trimming: 0 bases; junction bases outside the gene matches: 6. The CDR3 covers 15 residues. From germline, CDR1 is SGHRS and CDR2 YFSETQ. The CDR3 sequence is CASSLRQGANYGYTF. The CDR3 DNA sequence: TGCGCCAGCAGCCTCAGACAGGGAGCTAACTATGGCTACACCTTC. Full variable domain (missing parts from reference TRBV5-1 and TRBJ1-2): KAGVTQTPRYLIKTRGQQVTLSCSPISGHRSVSWYQQTPGQGLQFLFEYFSETQRNKGNFPGRFSGRQFSNSRSEMNVSTLELGDSALYLCASSLRQGANYGYTFGSGTRLTVV.

This clonotype was observed a handful of times. This rearrangement joins TRBV20-1 to TRBJ1-5; D perhaps matches TRBD1 (5 bases). Germline loops: CDR1 DFQATT, CDR2 SNEGSKA (reference sequence). Trimming removed 3 bases at V and 1 base at J, with 10 bases between. The CDR3 has 14 amino acids. CDR3 in amino acids: CSARRGDSNQPQHF. Here the CDR3 DNA reads TGCAGTGCTAGGAGGGGAGACAGCAATCAGCCCCAGCATTTT.

This clonotype was counted many times. The V call is TRBV20-1, the J call TRBJ1-5, with TRBD1 identical over 7 bases. J was trimmed by 4 bases and V by 2 bases; bases with no gene match: 5. Germline V gene lookup returns CDR1 DFQATT and CDR2 SNEGSKA (reference sequence). This CDR3 is built from 14 residues. In DNA, the CDR3 is TGCAGTGCTAGATCTTGGGACAGAAATCAGCCCCAGCATTTT. It encodes CSARSWDRNQPQHF.

This clonotype was seen at least ten times. The chain links TRBV25-1 to TRBJ2-3; possibly TRBD1 or TRBD2 for D (5 bases each). Trimming left V 4 bases short and J 9 bases short, with 14 bases between. Germline V CDR1 and CDR2: MGHDK, SYGVNS. This CDR3 has 13 residues. DNA of the CDR3: TGTGCCAGCAGTGGGCCGGGACCCCAAACGCAGTATTTT. Translating it yields CASSGPGPQTQYF.